This TCR beta chain was captured by sequencing in a study of T cell repertoires in cytomegalovirus infection. At the level of the study: Both recently identified HLA-C-restricted and well-studied HLA-B-restricted CMV epitopes were used in the study. Public TCR beta signatures were indicative of both CMV infection and a matching HLA type. Study-level results: HLA-C-restricted TCR beta clonotypes specific for CMV led the ex vivo response. Cumulative public TCR beta family frequency identified carriers of CMV plus the relevant HLA.

The J segment lost 1 base and the V segment lost 3 bases, leaving 5 bases of the junction unmatched. CDR1 and CDR2 (germline): SNHLY, FYNNEI. There are 15 residues in the CDR3. This clonotype has only a few counts. Its target is not known. TCRdb independently ran MiXCR on the reads; one entry per CDR3 protein. Of approximately 910,000 distinct CDR3 sequences in the sample, more than 25% are singletons; the top ten hold over 12%. The chain links TRBV2 to TRBJ1-1, with 7 bases identical to TRBD1. This clonotype was sampled from a human donor in good health (CMV status not recorded). Some clones in this sample may be carry-over from other donors' samples. Sequenced here: cultured CD8+ T cells from PBMCs, sampled from culture after CMV antigen stimulation. The CDR3: CASSELEGANTEAFF. CDR3 in DNA: TGTGCCAGCAGTGAGTTGGAGGGGGCGAACACTGAAGCTTTCTTT.